This T cell receptor beta chain was found in a study of blood T cells in healthy people across ages. General study points: Long-lived donors carried more naive CD4+ cells and greater diversity than aged donors. TCR beta diversity tracked closely with naive T cell percentage.

The CDR3 is 13 amino acids. Germline V gene data show CDR1 as KGHSH and CDR2 as LQKENI. V lost 2 bases, J lost 13 bases, and 8 bases stayed unmatched. The sample providers were healthy Caucasian people from Russia, aged roughly 6 to 95. Note on this clonotype: Its antigen is currently unknown.

Combining a sample-barcoded 5' primer with a J-beta primer mix, a second PCR ran for about 7 to 12 cycles. Each single sample gave us at least 2.5 million CDR3-containing paired-end reads. TCRdb called the 5' RACE reads again in MiXCR, with one record for every CDR3 protein. The table has 2 million or so distinct CDR3 sequences, about 50% seen once. Sequencing used blood. This TCR derives from a woman aged 40 to 50 in good health. The chain uses TRBV18 and TRBJ2-4; 7 nucleotides agree with TRBD2. The CDR3 DNA sequence: TGTGCCAGCTCACCAGGAGGGAGGGGTGAGCAGTACTTC. It specifies CASSPGGRGEQYF.